Sequencing of this TCR beta chain was carried out in a study of cytomegalovirus exposure and HLA in healthy donors (dated by TCRdb to the late 2010s). For the study in its entirety: In an earlier analysis of roughly 590 of the donors, around 290 Gb of sequence data and about 110 million unique TCR beta sequences from roughly 190 million T cells were reported. The study profiled the T cell repertoires of hundreds of subjects by immunosequencing and related them to cytomegalovirus serostatus. To predict cytomegalovirus infection status, the study brought together high-throughput TCR immunosequencing, statistical association of individual TCRs with disease status, and machine learning. The study aimed to test whether cataloging public T cell receptors could reveal signatures of past pathogen exposure. Besides the first cohort of 500 to 700 subjects, a separate validation cohort made up of roughly 120 different subjects was used. Genome-wide SNP genotypes for about 65% of the roughly 700 donors were used in a later genetic analysis, which treated that subset as a discovery cohort. Alongside the repertoire data, information on donor age, sex, ethnicity and CMV serostatus was compiled. A later analysis re-analyzed previously published TCR beta repertoires from roughly 690 donors and added high-resolution HLA genotyping to study TCR occurrence patterns. Every repertoire in the discovery cohort had been generated on one and the same sequencing platform. Around 320 gigabases of sequencing data and tens of millions of unique TCR sequences were included in an early release covering under 650 HLA-typed donors. Among some 400 genotyped donors of the cohort, an average of around 220,000 unique TCR beta nucleotide sequences was sequenced per donor, of which 15% to 20% were non-productive. The number of donors typed differed by locus, with 629-630 for A, B, C, DRB1 and DQB1, more than 500 for DQA1, about 610 for DPA1, and around 460 for DPB1. Class I and class II HLA loci were covered by the typing at four-digit resolution. Because of strong linkage in the cohort, five DR-DQ haplotypes were treated as single units for association and clustering. The later analysis used no new phenotypic data to find candidate immune exposures, relying instead on TCR beta sequences and their occurrence across donors. An earlier analysis of fewer than 750 of the donors used high-throughput TCR beta sequencing to judge whether each TCR beta V gene segment behaved as functional or pseudogenic. The genetic ancestry cluster associated with self-reported Caucasian donors included around four fifths of the roughly 390 genotyped donors.

The receptor library was made with the immunoSEQ multiplex PCR assay. A mixture of 60 forward primers for TCR Vbeta segments and 13 reverse primers for TCR Jbeta segments was used in the multiplex PCR. The CDR3 region of rearranged TCR beta genes was amplified from genomic DNA with a multiplex PCR assay. Amplified TCR beta libraries were sequenced as 87-base-pair reads on the Illumina HiSeq System. In the original analysis: In a later analysis, roughly 80 million unique TCR beta chains were counted across the 500 to 850 repertoires, and around 10 million of these chains were shared by at least two donors. To remove PCR and sequencing errors, raw reads were error-corrected and collapsed into unique sequences using a nearest-neighbor algorithm that merged closely related sequences. To assign V, D and J gene segments, CDR3 sequences were aligned to IMGT reference sequences. For a sequence to be retained, a match of at least six nucleotides was required to both a V gene segment and a J gene segment. A rearrangement was called productive if the CDR3 had no stop codons and remained in frame with V and J, and every other rearrangement was called non-productive. CDR3 was defined by IMGT convention, running from the second conserved V-encoded cysteine to the conserved J-encoded phenylalanine. The earlier analysis of 450 to 750 of the donors excluded any sequence lacking an unambiguous match to a single V gene segment. In an earlier analysis of 500 to 750 of the donors, V segments were called functional above 56.7% productive rearrangements and were called segregating when the between-donor standard deviation exceeded 5%. To diagnose cytomegalovirus status from the catalog of TCR beta chain sequences, a statistical classification framework was built. In a later analysis, TCR nucleotide sequences were compared against IMGT/GENE-DB human TR gene sequences so that V and J genes could be assigned. Using the TCRdist pipeline, a later analysis assigned CDR3 sequences along with most-parsimonious VDJ recombination scenarios. A later analysis defined each TCR beta chain by its CDR3 amino acid sequence plus V-gene family, and excluded reads lacking a unique V-gene family. To address suspected cross-contamination and a sequencing artifact, a later analysis removed under 600 highly shared, low-generation-probability nucleotide sequences. In a later analysis, a clonal expansion index for each public chain was calculated from normalized within-repertoire ranks of inferred template counts. A later analysis computed generation probabilities with a VDJ recombination model fitted to out-of-frame rearrangements, and checked the results against IGoR. A later analysis scored TCR-TCR, TCR-HLA and TCR-CMV co-occurrence with hypergeometric tests, applying a repertoire-size bias correction to TCR pairs. A later analysis estimated false discovery rates by permuting HLA or CMV assignments 20 times. A later analysis grouped co-occurring TCRs with DBSCAN, adding TCRdist sequence similarity when clustering within HLA-allele-positive subsets. Repertoires with fewer than 30,000 or more than 120,000 public chains were left out of co-occurrence clustering, as were about five repertoires with anomalous nucleotide sharing. The table was pulled from immuneACCESS by TCRdb, which kept in-frame rearrangements only. Such tables lose some clones; where checked, under half of the loss comes from unresolved V genes, and the rest has no known cause. V and J calls and clone size are given by that table; D and trimming were obtained from the DNA. In all, the sample holds 64,000 or so clones, and approximately 63% of those were seen once. The leading ten clones occupy around a tenth of the sample.

The investigation overall reported the following: According to the authors, the approach could potentially be generalized to other disease states and immunological phenotypes. In an earlier analysis of more than 500 of the donors, most TCR beta V segments appeared in productive rearrangements about 90% or about 30% of the time, broadly matching IMGT annotations. Because HLA typing was unavailable for some donors at each locus, only the typed subset was used in association tests. In a later analysis, HLA-associated TCR beta chains showed more clonal expansion and lower generation probabilities than non-associated chains that were equally common. The classifier was reported to diagnose cytomegalovirus status with high specificity and sensitivity in both the original and validation cohorts. Linkage disequilibrium might explain the correlated functional status among segregating V segments, but an unknown experimental factor could not be excluded. In a later analysis, several top co-occurrence clusters were reported to appear linked to parvovirus B19, influenza, CMV and Epstein-Barr virus. In a later analysis, 16,951 TCR beta sequences were associated with specific HLA alleles at a false discovery rate of 0.05. In a later analysis, the rate of TCR association differed among HLA loci, with DRB1 alleles having the most associated TCRs and HLA-C alleles having the fewest. According to a later analysis, most CMV-associated TCR beta chains appeared to be HLA-restricted, and the HLA associations seemed to be driven largely by CMV exposure. In vitro tests confirmed that a few of the cytomegalovirus-associated TCR beta chains recognize cytomegalovirus antigens. V-gene and J-gene trimming of TCR beta chains was associated with a missense DCLRE1C variant in a later genetic analysis, and the association was replicated in an independent cohort. A total of around 150 TCR beta chains were listed by the study as associated with cytomegalovirus. Some IMGT-functional V segments, including TRBV6-2 and TRBV6-3, could not be told apart with the 87-base-pair reads, so those segments were excluded. A further reported finding was that TCR beta sequences accurately predicted the HLA-A and HLA-B alleles for most subjects in the first cohort. A group of highly shared sequence variants was considered likely to be a technical artifact of the sequencing pipeline. In this cohort, only TCR beta chains were sequenced, and detectable features were limited by the absence of alpha or paired-chain data. When HLA alleles, especially DR and DQ, strongly co-occurred, TCR associations were difficult to assign to individual alleles. The earlier analysis of approximately 560 of the donors excluded 15 to 20 rarely observed V segments, including chromosome 9 orphons, because counts were too low. CMV serostatus was the only immune exposure information available for the cohort. The presence/absence analyses assumed that sequencing depth was roughly uniform across donors, and that assumption may not be true. While some public TCRs were present in many individuals, most TCR sequences turned up only very rarely across donors. In a later genetic analysis, fewer N-insertions in productive TCRs were reported among donors in an Asian-associated ancestry cluster than the roughly 700-donor mean.

In total, over 600 healthy bone marrow donors made up the cohort. At the time of sampling, every cohort member was nominally healthy, though immune exposures that went unrecorded were likely present. The donor was CMV seropositive and belonged to the group of over 250 seropositive cohort members. Each donor provided a peripheral blood sample, and peripheral blood mononuclear cells were used for TCR beta sequencing. Genomic DNA was extracted from the blood cell samples with the Qiagen DNeasy Blood Extraction Kit. The CDR3 holds 15 amino acids from the cysteine to the phenylalanine. CDR3 DNA only is kept here, 45 bases in frame from base 1. In the germline V gene, CDR1 corresponds to SQVTM and CDR2 to ANQGSEA. V and J are trimmed by 5 bases and 2 bases, and the gene matches miss 10 bases of the junction. Regarding this clone: This receptor's antigen is unknown. Within one base of it there is no much larger clone, and no base qualities were kept.

Material for sequencing was PBMCs. This receptor chain uses TRBV29-1 and TRBJ2-3; 7 bases in between match TRBD2. The receptor was isolated from a woman aged 45-65 years in good health and CMV-seropositive. The nucleotide sequence reads TGCAGCGTTAGGGGATCCGCGGGGGACACAGATACGCAGTATTTT. Protein translation: CSVRGSAGDTDTQYF.